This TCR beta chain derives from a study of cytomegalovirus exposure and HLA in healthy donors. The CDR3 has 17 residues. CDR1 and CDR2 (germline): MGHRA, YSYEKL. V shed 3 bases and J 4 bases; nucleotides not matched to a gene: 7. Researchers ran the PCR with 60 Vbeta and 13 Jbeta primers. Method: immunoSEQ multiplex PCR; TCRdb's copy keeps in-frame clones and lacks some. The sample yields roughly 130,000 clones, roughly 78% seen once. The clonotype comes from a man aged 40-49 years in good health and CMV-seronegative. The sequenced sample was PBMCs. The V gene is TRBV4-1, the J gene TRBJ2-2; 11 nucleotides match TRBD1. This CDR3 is CASSQTGTGGSTGELFF. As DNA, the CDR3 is TGCGCCAGCAGCCAGACCGGGACAGGGGGTAGCACCGGGGAGCTGTTTTTT.